The 9 T cell receptor beta chains listed next were all sequenced from one sample in a study of shared clonotypes between healthy human individuals. TCRdb's copy holds only in-frame clones and misses some; the assay was immunoSEQ multiplex PCR. Among roughly 2 million clones, around 95% were seen once, and the ten largest hold roughly 0.13%. The sequenced sample was naive CD4+ T cells sorted from blood. Sample subset: CD45RA+ positively selected. These receptor sequences come from a man between 18 and 35 years old in good health.

This chain links TRBV7-9 with TRBJ1-1, with 7 nucleotides matching TRBD1. The germline CDR1 and CDR2 sequences are SEHNR and FQNEAQ (reference sequence). The CDR3 is made up of 15 amino acids. Losses at the gene ends were 4 bases for V and 1 base for J; bases not matched to a gene: 6. The CDR3 spells CASSYRQGENTEAFF. The DNA for the CDR3 is TGTGCCAGCAGCTATAGACAGGGAGAGAACACTGAAGCTTTCTTT.

The chain carries TRBV27 and TRBJ2-2; D remains ambiguous. Germline V gene data show CDR1 as MNHEY and CDR2 as SMNVEV (reference sequence). The CDR3 runs to 14 residues. Trimming cost V 3 bases and J 2 bases, with 7 bases left between them. CDR3 region: CASSLQSNTGELFF. CDR3 nucleotides: TGTGCCAGCAGTTTGCAGAGCAACACCGGGGAGCTGTTTTTT.

J is TRBJ2-7 and V is TRBV5-4; D gene ambiguous. Trimming shortened V by 0 bases and J by 6 bases, and 13 bases separated the two germline ends. The CDR3 spans 14 residues. Germline-derived CDR1 and CDR2 are SGHNT and YYREEE (reference sequence). The DNA of the CDR3 is TGTGCCAGCAGCTTGGGGGTCGACGGAAGCGAGCAGTACTTC. Protein: CASSLGVDGSEQYF. Drawing the rest from reference TRBV5-4 and TRBJ2-7, the complete variable domain is ETGVTQSPTHLIKTRGQQVTLRCSSQSGHNTVSWYQQALGQGPQFIFQYYREEENGRGNFPPRFSGLQFPNYSSELNVNALELDDSALYLCASSLGVDGSEQYFGPGTRLTVT.

Points on this clone: A much larger clone is a single base away; this may be a read error. The V and J genes are TRBV11-3 and TRBJ2-7; unclear D gene. CDR3 length: 15 residues. Germline V CDR1 and CDR2: SGHNT, YENEEA. The DNA for the CDR3 is TGTGCCAACAGCCCCAAAGACCCTTACCCCTACGAGCAGTACTTC. This encodes CANSPKDPYPYEQYF.

The chain carries TRBV7-2 and TRBJ2-7, with TRBD2 matching 8 bases. The J segment lost 2 bases and the V segment lost 5 bases, leaving 11 bases of the junction unmatched. Per the germline V gene, CDR1 is SGHTA and CDR2 is FQGNSA. The CDR3 is made up of 16 amino acids. The CDR3 spells CASSRRDGGVTYEQYF. As DNA, the CDR3 is TGTGCCAGCAGCCGGAGGGACGGGGGGGTTACCTACGAGCAGTACTTC.

V is TRBV5-1 and J is TRBJ2-7, with 12 bases identical to TRBD2. This CDR3 contains 16 residues. The germline V gene encodes CDR1 SGHRS and CDR2 YFSETQ. V gave up 0 bases and J gave up 5 bases; unmatched junction bases: 6. This chain's CDR3 is CASSLAASGGADEQYF. As DNA, the CDR3 is TGCGCCAGCAGCTTGGCGGCTAGCGGGGGGGCGGACGAGCAGTACTTC. Complete variable domain (other parts from reference TRBV5-1 and TRBJ2-7): KAGVTQTPRYLIKTRGQQVTLSCSPISGHRSVSWYQQTPGQGLQFLFEYFSETQRNKGNFPGRFSGRQFSNSRSEMNVSTLELGDSALYLCASSLAASGGADEQYFGPGTRLTVT.

J is TRBJ1-5 and V is TRBV19; 9 bases are a match to TRBD1. Unmatched junction bases numbered 5, after V lost 7 bases and J lost 7 bases. The CDR3 is 13 amino acids. Per the germline V gene, CDR1 is LNHDA and CDR2 is SQIVND (reference sequence). In DNA form, the CDR3 reads TGTGCCAGTACGGACAGGGGAGACCAGCCCCAGCATTTT. Protein product: CASTDRGDQPQHF. The variable domain in full, completed from reference TRBV19 and TRBJ1-5, reads DGGITQSPKYLFRKEGQNVTLSCEQNLNHDAMYWYRQDPGQGLRLIYYSQIVNDFQKGDIAEGYSVSREKKESFPLTVTSAQKNPTAFYLCASTDRGDQPQHFGDGTRLSIL.

The rearrangement links TRBV9 to TRBJ1-3, with D tentatively TRBD1 (5 bases). Between the trimmed V and J ends, which lost 4 bases and 9 bases, there was a span of 20 bases. CDR1 is SGDLS and CDR2 is YYNGEE in the germline V gene. This CDR3 spans 15 amino acids. CDR3 DNA: TGTGCCAGCAGCCCCCGGGACGTTGGGAGGAGCACCATATATTTT. The encoded protein is CASSPRDVGRSTIYF.

This rearrangement joins TRBV19 to TRBJ1-6, with D unclear. The CDR3 contains 16 residues. Germline V gene lookup returns CDR1 LNHDA and CDR2 SQIVND (reference sequence). Trimming stripped 1 base from V and 6 bases from J, with 13 bases between. The CDR3 DNA reads as TGTGCCAGTAGTATAGCTCGGGCAGGCGCTAATTCACCCCTCCACTTT. Translating it yields CASSIARAGANSPLHF.